This passage covers 20 T cell receptor beta chains from one sample sequenced in a study of T cell responses to AZD1222 COVID-19 vaccine. Method: immunoSEQ multiplex PCR; TCRdb's copy keeps in-frame clones and lacks some. The table records 100,000 to 120,000 clones, less than 95% of them present only once. Sequencing was performed on peripheral blood, taken 28 days after the second AZD1222 dose. These receptors were collected from an adult who received the AZD1222 COVID-19 vaccine.

The rearrangement uses TRBV10-2 and TRBJ1-2, with D maybe TRBD1 (5 bases). The CDR3 is 15 amino acids. Germline-derived CDR1 and CDR2 are WSHSY and SAAADI. The germline V and J ends were trimmed by 3 bases and 2 bases, with 13 bases remaining between them. The CDR3 sequence: CASSDPREWNYGYTF. CDR3 coding DNA: TGCGCCAGCAGTGACCCCAGGGAGTGGAACTATGGCTACACCTTC.

This sequence joins TRBV11-2 and TRBJ2-7; possibly TRBD2 for D (6 bases). V gave up 5 bases and J gave up 0 bases, with 11 bases separating them. The CDR3 extends over 14 amino acids. Looked up from germline, CDR1 is SGHAT and CDR2 is FQNNGV. The DNA for the CDR3 is TGTGCCAGCAGCGTCGGGACTGGCTCCTACGAGCAGTACTTC. It codes for CASSVGTGSYEQYF.

The rearrangement links TRBV12-3 or TRBV12-4 to TRBJ1-1; D gene ambiguous. The CDR3 has 12 amino acids. The V and J ends lost 4 bases and 8 bases respectively, with 11 bases between them. Here the CDR3 reads CASSSRPLEAFF. The CDR3 nucleotides are TGTGCCAGCAGTTCCAGACCTCTCGAAGCTTTCTTT.

The V and J genes are TRBV3-1 (or the pseudogene TRBV3-2) and TRBJ2-1; unclear D gene. The CDR3 runs 18 residues. Per germline, CDR1 LGHDT and CDR2 YNNKEL (reference sequence). Trimming removed 4 bases from V and 0 bases from J, with 19 bases in between. CDR3 coding DNA: TGTGCCAGCAGCCTAAGAAATGCGAGCTCAAGCTCCTACAATGAGCAGTTCTTC. Encoded protein: CASSLRNASSSSYNEQFF.

The rearrangement joins TRBV6-5 to TRBJ1-1, with 8 bases aligning to TRBD1. The CDR3 loop spans 15 amino acids. Trimming removed 6 bases from V and 1 base from J; junction bases left unmatched: 7. Per the germline V gene, CDR1 is MNHEY and CDR2 is SVGAGI. The CDR3 coding sequence is TGTGCCAGCAGGGGTGGGCAGGGGGCGAACACTGAAGCTTTCTTT. Translating it yields CASRGGQGANTEAFF.

The CDR3 reads CASSIGQEDTEAFF. The CDR3 nucleotides read TGTGCCAGCAGCATCGGACAGGAGGACACTGAAGCTTTCTTT. The V call is TRBV7-9, the J call TRBJ1-1; 7 bases fit TRBD1. Losses at the gene ends were 5 bases for V and 3 bases for J; bases not matched to a gene: 6. The CDR3 contains 14 residues. In germline, CDR1 is SEHNR, CDR2 FQNEAQ (reference sequence).

This clone was found once. V usage is TRBV12-3 or TRBV12-4 and J usage is TRBJ1-1; no definite D call. The CDR3 is 12 amino acids. Trimming took off 10 bases at V and 4 bases at J, with 13 bases between the two ends. CDR3 coding DNA: TGTGCCACCCGAGGAGGATTCACTGAAGCTTTCTTT. Amino acids: CATRGGFTEAFF.

V usage is TRBV25-1 and J usage is TRBJ1-2; TRBD1 might be the D (5 bases). Deletions cut 6 bases from V and 7 bases from J, with 12 bases between. This CDR3 has 12 residues. Germline CDR1 is MGHDK and CDR2 is SYGVNS. The CDR3 is CASRLYGGGYTF. In DNA form, the CDR3 reads TGTGCCAGCAGGTTGTATGGGGGTGGCTACACCTTC.

The chain uses TRBV13 and TRBJ2-7, with 9 bases that match TRBD2. The CDR3 sequence is 15 residues long. J gave up 1 base and V 3 bases, and 4 bases lay outside the gene matches. From germline, CDR1 is PRHDT and CDR2 FYEKMQ (reference sequence). CDR3 DNA sequence: TGTGCCAGCAGCTTCCGTCTAGCGGGATCCTACGAGCAGTACTTC. Its translation: CASSFRLAGSYEQYF.

This chain links TRBV7-2 with TRBJ2-1, with 11 bases identical to TRBD2. The CDR3 totals 16 residues. V shed 1 base, J shed 4 bases, and the junction held 3 bases outside the gene matches. Germline CDR1 and CDR2: SGHTA and FQGNSA. CDR3 DNA sequence: TGTGCCAGCAGCTTAGTAGCGGGAGGGGGATACAATGAGCAGTTCTTC. Translating gives CASSLVAGGGYNEQFF.

The V call is TRBV24-1, the J call TRBJ2-5; 8 nucleotides line up with TRBD1. V lost 10 bases, J lost 5 bases, and 14 bases stayed unmatched. Germline loops: CDR1 KGHDR, CDR2 SFDVKD. CDR3 length: 15 amino acids. Here the CDR3 DNA reads TGTGCCACTTTTGGATTGGTGACAGGGGCCGAGACCCAGTACTTC. It translates to CATFGLVTGAETQYF.

The sample holds one count of this clone. The J gene is TRBJ1-1, the V gene TRBV6-5, with D unresolved. Germline CDR1 MNHEY, CDR2 SVGAGI. The length of the CDR3 is 10 residues. The V gene lost 8 bases and the J gene lost 11 bases, with 12 bases spanning the gap. DNA for the CDR3: TGTGCCAGCGAACGGGTGAACGCTTTCTTT. Its translation: CASERVNAFF.

The rearrangement uses TRBV12-3 or TRBV12-4 and TRBJ2-1; D is unresolved. This CDR3 comprises 13 residues. V lost 5 bases, J lost 5 bases, and 10 bases lay in between. The DNA for the CDR3 is TGTGCCAGCAGTCTCGTCTTGGACAATGAGCAGTTCTTC. Protein product: CASSLVLDNEQFF.

V usage is TRBV13 and J usage is TRBJ1-3; 7 bases agree with TRBD1. Per the germline V gene, CDR1 is PRHDT and CDR2 is FYEKMQ (reference sequence). CDR3 size: 17 residues. V trimming: 4 bases; J trimming: 1 base; junction bases outside the gene matches: 10. The CDR3 nucleotides are TGTGCCAGCAGCTCCACATCAGGGGGTTTTTCTGGAAACACCATATATTTT. The encoded protein is CASSSTSGGFSGNTIYF.

This clone was counted a single time. The rearrangement links TRBV5-1 to TRBJ2-7, with TRBD1 matching over 7 bases. From germline, CDR1 is SGHRS and CDR2 YFSETQ. The CDR3 runs to 15 residues. With 4 bases clipped from V and 6 bases from J, the junction kept 13 bases outside the gene matches. As DNA, the CDR3 is TGCGCCAGCAGCACGACAGGGCCCCTCTTCGGCGAGCAGTACTTC. Protein: CASSTTGPLFGEQYF.

A few counts support this clone. V usage is TRBV5-1 and J usage is TRBJ1-1; D perhaps matches TRBD1 (6 bases). V gave up 6 bases and J gave up 1 base, with 10 bases separating them. The CDR3 extends over 13 amino acids. The V gene's germline CDR1 is SGHRS and CDR2 YFSETQ. CDR3 region: CASTEGENTEAFF. CDR3 sequence (DNA): TGCGCCAGCACAGAGGGGGAGAACACTGAAGCTTTCTTT.

The gene calls are TRBV10-2 and TRBJ2-1, with 10 bases aligning to TRBD2. The CDR3 is 17 amino acids. The trim removed 2 bases at V and 3 bases at J, leaving 7 bases unmatched. Germline V lookup: CDR1 WSHSY, CDR2 SAAADI. CDR3 bases: TGCGCCAGCAGTGAGGGACTTAGCGGGGGGTTCTACAATGAGCAGTTCTTC. Amino acid sequence: CASSEGLSGGFYNEQFF.

V gene TRBV21-1 combines with J gene TRBJ2-1; the table's TRBD1 call for D was not verified on the DNA. TRBV21-1 is marked as a pseudogene. The CDR3 loop spans 17 amino acids. The CDR3 loop is CASSKALRDRGVYEQFF. The CDR3 DNA follows: TGTGCCAGCAGCAAAGCGCTCCGGGACAGGGGTGTCTATGAGCAGTTCTTC.

V usage is TRBV25-1 and J usage is TRBJ1-2; D is unresolved. The CDR3 sequence is 14 residues long. Germline loops: CDR1 MGHDK, CDR2 SYGVNS. Trimming took 1 base from V and 4 from J, leaving 10 bases between them. The CDR3 sequence is CASSELGSPYGYTF. CDR3 sequence (DNA): TGTGCCAGCAGTGAATTGGGGAGTCCCTATGGCTACACCTTC.

The chain uses TRBV28 and TRBJ1-2; 7 positions match TRBD1. In germline, CDR1 is MDHEN, CDR2 SYDVKM. The CDR3 is 15 residues long. Unmatched junction bases numbered 9, after V lost 5 bases and J lost 3 bases. The CDR3 region is CASSHGTALHYGYTF. CDR3 in DNA: TGTGCCAGCAGTCATGGGACAGCATTACACTATGGCTACACCTTC.